The rows below give T cell receptor beta chains drawn from one sample of a study of control samples from healthy donors and cancer patients. Produced via immunoSEQ multiplex PCR; TCRdb's table is partial and in-frame only. The sample has just over 80,000 clones, 94% seen once; the top ten hold 4.8%. The sequenced sample consisted of blood. Receptors originate from a woman between 18 and 29 years old in good health. Both conserved end residues are part of each CDR3. A D gene is named only where the DNA matches it firmly.

J	length	D	V	CDR3	DNA
TRBJ1-1	14	.	TRBV28	CASSQSTRAVRAFF	TGTGCCAGCAGCCAATCGACAAGGGCCGTCCGGGCTTTCTTT
TRBJ1-3	10	TRBD1	TRBV2	CASSEQGVYF	TGTGCCAGCAGTGAACAGGGGGTATATTTT
TRBJ2-7	17	TRBD2	TRBV19	CASIRGGRTSAVYEQYF	TGTGCCAGTATTCGCGGGGGAAGGACTAGCGCCGTCTACGAGCAGTACTTC
TRBJ1-1	16	.	TRBV7-3	CASSVVNRVPNTEAFF	TGTGCCAGCAGCGTCGTCAACAGGGTACCTAACACTGAAGCTTTCTTT
TRBJ2-3	15	TRBD1	TRBV20-1	CSASRAGTGTDTQYF	TGCAGTGCTAGTCGGGCGGGGACAGGGACAGATACGCAGTATTTT
TRBJ2-3	15	TRBD2	TRBV19	CASSGLALATDTQYF	TGTGCCAGTTCGGGACTAGCTCTCGCCACAGATACGCAGTATTTT
TRBJ2-5	17	TRBD2	TRBV4-2	CASSQASVSGGGETQYF	TGTGCCAGCAGCCAAGCAAGTGTTAGCGGGGGGGGAGAGACCCAGTACTTC
TRBJ2-3	18	.	TRBV4-2	CASSPITITEPSTDTQYF	TGTGCCAGCAGCCCAATCACCATCACTGAGCCCAGCACAGATACGCAGTATTTT
TRBJ2-1	15	.	TRBV11-2	CASSLRQASYNEQFF	TGTGCCAGCAGCTTACGACAGGCCTCCTACAATGAGCAGTTCTTC
TRBJ2-5	14	.	TRBV7-2	CASSHRGPQETQYF	TGTGCCAGCAGCCACCGGGGCCCACAAGAGACCCAGTACTTC
TRBJ1-1	11	.	TRBV29-1	CSVEAAGSAFF	TGCAGCGTTGAGGCGGCGGGATCAGCTTTCTTT
TRBJ1-2	17	TRBD1	TRBV9	CASSRRPTQGGNYGYTF	TGTGCCAGCAGCCGCCGACCAACACAGGGGGGAAACTATGGCTACACCTTC
TRBJ1-4	13	TRBD1	TRBV14	CASSRDRDEKLFF	TGTGCCAGCAGCCGGGACAGAGATGAAAAACTGTTTTTT
TRBJ2-3	15	TRBD1	TRBV27	CASSLGRGLGDTQYF	TGTGCCAGCAGTTTGGGCAGGGGGCTTGGAGATACGCAGTATTTT
TRBJ2-1	14	.	TRBV10-2	CASSEYGGPNEQFF	TGCGCCAGCAGTGAGTATGGCGGACCCAATGAGCAGTTCTTC